Only a few counts were recorded for the clone carrying this T cell receptor beta chain. Treg sorting used a CD4+CD25+CD127-/low gate. Full-length variable regions came from constant-region reverse primers plus semi-nested Nested Universal Primer A PCR. A single record per CDR3 protein comes from TCRdb applying MiXCR to the 5' RACE reads. The sample shows roughly 57,000 distinct CDR3 sequences, less than 25% of them seen only once. CDR3 size: 13 residues. Trimming shortened V by 4 bases and J by 5 bases, and 11 bases separated the two germline ends. In germline, CDR1 is DFQATT, CDR2 SNEGSKA (reference sequence).

The TCR comes from a female donor with breast cancer. The sample was tumor-infiltrating Tregs sorted from the breast tumor. The rearrangement links TRBV20-1 to TRBJ2-2; D gene ambiguous. CDR3 in DNA: TGCAGTGCTAATTTAGCAGTTACCGGGGAGCTGTTTTTT. It yields the protein CSANLAVTGELFF.